This record looks at one T cell receptor beta chain sequence and its context. The antigen is not known. The data were taken from a study of chemoradiotherapy in HPV16-positive cancers. Study at large: Candidate HPV-specific clones and shared TCR motifs came from a couple of HPV16-positive patients.

With 6 bases removed from V and 2 bases from J, the gap between germline ends came to 8 bases. There are 13 residues in the CDR3. Germline V gene sequence: CDR1 LNHDA, CDR2 SQIVND (reference sequence). Study-level points and caveats: Candidate HPV-specific clones and E7-related TCR motifs grew in tumor during treatment. Functional assays defining HPV-specific T cells used only two HPV16-positive patients.

TCRdb's copy holds only in-frame clones and misses some; the assay was immunoSEQ multiplex PCR. The data contain about 9,600 clones, around four fifths of them singletons. This material consisted of tumor tissue, taken from a patient who underwent chemoradiotherapy. The V call is TRBV19, the J call TRBJ1-3, with D tentatively TRBD1 (6 bases). This sequence originates from a human donor with HPV-associated anogenital cancer. DNA for the CDR3: TGTGCCAGTAGAGGGGGGCCTGGAAACACCATATATTTT. Translated, it gives CASRGGPGNTIYF.